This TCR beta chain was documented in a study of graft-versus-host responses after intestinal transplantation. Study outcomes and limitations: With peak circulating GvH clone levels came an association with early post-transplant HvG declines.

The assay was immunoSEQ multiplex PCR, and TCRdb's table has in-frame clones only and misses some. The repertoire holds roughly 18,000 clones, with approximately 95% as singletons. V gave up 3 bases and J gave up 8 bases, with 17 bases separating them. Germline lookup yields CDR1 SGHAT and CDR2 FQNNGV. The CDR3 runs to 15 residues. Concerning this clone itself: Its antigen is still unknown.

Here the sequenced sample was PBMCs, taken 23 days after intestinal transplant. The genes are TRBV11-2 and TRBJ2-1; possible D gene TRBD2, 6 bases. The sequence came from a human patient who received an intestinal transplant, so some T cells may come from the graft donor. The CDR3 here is CASSFGGKELYEQFF. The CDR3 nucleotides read TGTGCCAGCAGCTTCGGCGGGAAGGAATTGTATGAGCAGTTCTTC.